These T cell receptor beta chains were read from a single sample in a study of beta chain features in type 1 diabetes. The protocol was immunoSEQ multiplex PCR, while the TCRdb copy is restricted to in-frame clones and leaves out a portion. The table lists around 41,000 clones, approximately 70% of them singletons. The sample taken for sequencing was Tregs from blood. All receptors derive from a man aged 30 to 45 with type 1 diabetes. Some clones in this sample may be carry-over from other donors' samples. CDR3s include the opening cysteine and the closing phenylalanine or tryptophan. The order of the fields is D gene, J gene, V gene, clone size, CDR3 DNA, CDR3 protein. D genes are given only for firm matches. Not all rows give a size; the values are once, few, many and, for expanded clones, a class.

D gene: -; J gene: TRBJ2-1; V gene: TRBV6-4; clone size: few; CDR3 DNA: TGTGCCAGCAGTGAAGACACCTCTAATGAGCAGTTCTTC; CDR3 protein: CASSEDTSNEQFF
D gene: -; J gene: TRBJ2-1; V gene: TRBV7-8; clone size: few; CDR3 DNA: TGTGCCAGCAGCTTGACGAGGTGGGATGAGCAGTTCTTC; CDR3 protein: CASSLTRWDEQFF
D gene: TRBD2; J gene: TRBJ2-5; V gene: TRBV2; clone size: -; CDR3 DNA: TGTGCCAGCAGTGCGGAACTAGCGGGGATAACTCGGGAGACCCAGTACTTC; CDR3 protein: CASSAELAGITRETQYF
D gene: -; J gene: TRBJ2-3; V gene: TRBV5-6; clone size: -; CDR3 DNA: TGTGCCAGCAGCTGGGGGGGCACAGATACGCAGTATTTT; CDR3 protein: CASSWGGTDTQYF
D gene: -; J gene: TRBJ1-1; V gene: TRBV11-2; clone size: -; CDR3 DNA: TGTGCCAGCAGCTTCAGGGGAGCTGAAGCTTTCTTT; CDR3 protein: CASSFRGAEAFF
D gene: -; J gene: TRBJ1-2; V gene: TRBV27; clone size: -; CDR3 DNA: TGTGCCAGCAGTACCACAGGGTTAGCTAACTATGGCTACACCTTC; CDR3 protein: CASSTTGLANYGYTF
D gene: -; J gene: TRBJ2-6; V gene: TRBV15; clone size: -; CDR3 DNA: TGTGCCACCAGCAGAGATAAACAGGCTGGGGCCAACGTCCTGACTTTC; CDR3 protein: CATSRDKQAGANVLTF
D gene: -; J gene: TRBJ2-7; V gene: TRBV29-1; clone size: -; CDR3 DNA: TGCAGCGTTGAGAGACAGGGAGGCGGCGAGCAGTACTTC; CDR3 protein: CSVERQGGGEQYF
D gene: -; J gene: TRBJ2-3; V gene: TRBV28; clone size: -; CDR3 DNA: TGTGCCAGCGGTGAGCTCACAGATACGCAGTATTTT; CDR3 protein: CASGELTDTQYF
D gene: -; J gene: TRBJ1-1; V gene: TRBV18; clone size: -; CDR3 DNA: TGTGCCAGCTCACTCTGGGCCGTGAACACTGAAGCTTTCTTT; CDR3 protein: CASSLWAVNTEAFF
D gene: -; J gene: TRBJ1-2; V gene: TRBV19; clone size: -; CDR3 DNA: TGTGCCAGTAGTATAGATCTAGGGGATACTGGTGGCTACACCTTC; CDR3 protein: CASSIDLGDTGGYTF
D gene: TRBD1; J gene: TRBJ1-2; V gene: TRBV5-1; clone size: -; CDR3 DNA: TGCGCCAGCAGCATAGAACCCGGGACAGGGGTATGGTATGGCTACACCTTC; CDR3 protein: CASSIEPGTGVWYGYTF
D gene: -; J gene: TRBJ2-3; V gene: TRBV5-1; clone size: -; CDR3 DNA: TGCGCCAGCAGCTTGGGGCGGGTCACAGATACGCAGTATTTT; CDR3 protein: CASSLGRVTDTQYF
D gene: -; J gene: TRBJ2-2; V gene: TRBV7-3; clone size: -; CDR3 DNA: TGTGCCAGCAGCTTACCCCTAACAACTTTCAGGTCCGGGGAGCTGTTTTTT; CDR3 protein: CASSLPLTTFRSGELFF
D gene: -; J gene: TRBJ1-1; V gene: TRBV7-8; clone size: -; CDR3 DNA: TGTGCCAGCAGCTTACGAGGGAACTTGAACACTGAAGCTTTCTTT; CDR3 protein: CASSLRGNLNTEAFF
D gene: -; J gene: TRBJ2-7; V gene: TRBV30; clone size: -; CDR3 DNA: TGTGCCTGGAGTTCATATCAGGGGAGAGGCTACGAGCAGTACTTC; CDR3 protein: CAWSSYQGRGYEQYF
D gene: TRBD2; J gene: TRBJ2-3; V gene: TRBV6-5; clone size: few; CDR3 DNA: TGTGCCAGCAGCCGGGGCGGGGGGCGAAGAGATACGCAGTATTTT; CDR3 protein: CASSRGGGRRDTQYF
D gene: TRBD2; J gene: TRBJ2-7; V gene: TRBV5-1; clone size: -; CDR3 DNA: TGCGCCAGCAGCCCGGAAGGCGGGGGAACCACCTACGAGCAGTACTTC; CDR3 protein: CASSPEGGGTTYEQYF
D gene: -; J gene: TRBJ2-7; V gene: TRBV13; clone size: few; CDR3 DNA: TGTGCCAGCAGCTTAGTGAACAGCCGACAGTACTTC; CDR3 protein: CASSLVNSRQYF
D gene: -; J gene: TRBJ2-1; V gene: TRBV11-2; clone size: few; CDR3 DNA: TGTGCCAGCAGCTTAGATGGCCCTGGCTCCTACAATGAGCAGTTCTTC; CDR3 protein: CASSLDGPGSYNEQFF
D gene: TRBD1; J gene: TRBJ1-5; V gene: TRBV19; clone size: -; CDR3 DNA: TGTGCCCGTTTAACAGGGGGTAATCAGCCCCAGCATTTT; CDR3 protein: CARLTGGNQPQHF
D gene: TRBD2; J gene: TRBJ2-3; V gene: TRBV7-2; clone size: -; CDR3 DNA: TGTGCCAGCAGCTCACTAGCGGGGGGGCGATATACGCAGTATTTT; CDR3 protein: CASSSLAGGRYTQYF
D gene: -; J gene: TRBJ1-2; V gene: TRBV6-5; clone size: few; CDR3 DNA: TGTGCCAGCAGTTGGTCAGGGTACGGCTACACCTTC; CDR3 protein: CASSWSGYGYTF
D gene: -; J gene: TRBJ2-5; V gene: TRBV11-2; clone size: -; CDR3 DNA: TGTGCCAGCAGCTTAAACGAGGAGACCCAGTACTTC; CDR3 protein: CASSLNEETQYF
D gene: TRBD2; J gene: TRBJ2-7; V gene: TRBV6-5; clone size: -; CDR3 DNA: TGTGCCAGCAGCCGCGGGGGGACCTACGAGCAGTACTTC; CDR3 protein: CASSRGGTYEQYF
D gene: TRBD1; J gene: TRBJ1-6; V gene: TRBV28; clone size: -; CDR3 DNA: TGTGCCAGCAGTCCCCCGGGACAGGGGACCGGGTCACCCCTCCACTTT; CDR3 protein: CASSPPGQGTGSPLHF
D gene: -; J gene: TRBJ1-2; V gene: TRBV2; clone size: -; CDR3 DNA: TGTGCCACCGCGGCCGGTGACTATGGCTACACCTTC; CDR3 protein: CATAAGDYGYTF
D gene: -; J gene: TRBJ1-1; V gene: TRBV19; clone size: few; CDR3 DNA: TGTGCCAGTAGTTCTGCGGGAAGACCCGGCTTT; CDR3 protein: CASSSAGRPGF
D gene: -; J gene: TRBJ1-2; V gene: TRBV5-5; clone size: -; CDR3 DNA: TGTGCCAGCAGCTCCACAGTTTTAAACTATGGCTACACCTTC; CDR3 protein: CASSSTVLNYGYTF
D gene: -; J gene: TRBJ2-1; V gene: TRBV11-2; clone size: -; CDR3 DNA: TGTGCCAGCAGCCCTGTGAGCTCCTACAATGAGCAGTTCTTC; CDR3 protein: CASSPVSSYNEQFF
D gene: TRBD1; J gene: TRBJ1-6; V gene: TRBV5-1; clone size: few; CDR3 DNA: TGCGCCAGCAGCGGCAGGGGGCCCAATTCACCCCTCCACTTT; CDR3 protein: CASSGRGPNSPLHF
D gene: TRBD1; J gene: TRBJ1-2; V gene: TRBV2; clone size: -; CDR3 DNA: TGTGCCAGCAGTGGAGGGGACAGGGTGAGGACCTTC; CDR3 protein: CASSGGDRVRTF
D gene: -; J gene: TRBJ2-2; V gene: TRBV10-3; clone size: -; CDR3 DNA: TGTGCCATCAGTGAGTTAGGGAGCACCGGGGAGCTGTTTTTT; CDR3 protein: CAISELGSTGELFF
D gene: -; J gene: TRBJ1-2; V gene: TRBV28; clone size: -; CDR3 DNA: TGTGCCAGCAGTTTACCGGTGAGGGAGGGCTACACCTTC; CDR3 protein: CASSLPVREGYTF
D gene: TRBD1; J gene: TRBJ1-2; V gene: TRBV18; clone size: -; CDR3 DNA: TGTGCCAGCTCACCAGGAGGGGGCGAACCTTATGGCTACACCTTC; CDR3 protein: CASSPGGGEPYGYTF
D gene: -; J gene: TRBJ1-4; V gene: TRBV28; clone size: -; CDR3 DNA: TGTGCCAGCAGCCACCCGCCCCGGGAGGAAAAACTGTTTTTT; CDR3 protein: CASSHPPREEKLFF
D gene: -; J gene: TRBJ2-1; V gene: TRBV6-4; clone size: -; CDR3 DNA: TGTGCCAGCAGTGAACAAATATCGGGACACTCCAATGAGCAGTTCTTC; CDR3 protein: CASSEQISGHSNEQFF
D gene: -; J gene: TRBJ1-2; V gene: TRBV19; clone size: -; CDR3 DNA: TGTGCCAGTAGTACCTCTGGACAGCTTTATGGCTACACCTTC; CDR3 protein: CASSTSGQLYGYTF
D gene: -; J gene: TRBJ2-2; V gene: TRBV12-5; clone size: -; CDR3 DNA: TGTGCTAGTGGTTTGGTACCCCAGAGTGGGGGCGGGAGCGGGGAGCTGTTTTTT; CDR3 protein: CASGLVPQSGGGSGELFF
D gene: -; J gene: TRBJ2-5; V gene: TRBV5-1; clone size: -; CDR3 DNA: TGCGCCAGCAGCTTGCCGGGGTCTTACCAAGAGACCCAGTACTTC; CDR3 protein: CASSLPGSYQETQYF
D gene: TRBD2; J gene: TRBJ2-2; V gene: TRBV7-3; clone size: -; CDR3 DNA: TGTGCCAGCAGCTTAACAGCGGGGGGGCGCGGGGAGCTGTTTTTT; CDR3 protein: CASSLTAGGRGELFF
D gene: -; J gene: TRBJ1-5; V gene: TRBV23-1; clone size: -; CDR3 DNA: TGCGCCAGCAGTCCATATCGGACAGTTTACAATCAGCCCCAGCATTTT; CDR3 protein: CASSPYRTVYNQPQHF
D gene: TRBD1; J gene: TRBJ2-2; V gene: TRBV7-9; clone size: -; CDR3 DNA: TGTGCCAGCAGCCCAAGACAGGGGCCGAACACCGGGGAGCTGTTTTTT; CDR3 protein: CASSPRQGPNTGELFF
D gene: -; J gene: TRBJ2-3; V gene: TRBV11-2; clone size: -; CDR3 DNA: TGTGCCAGCAGCTCCACATTGGATACGCAGTATTTT; CDR3 protein: CASSSTLDTQYF
D gene: -; J gene: TRBJ1-6; V gene: TRBV7-2; clone size: -; CDR3 DNA: TGTGCCAGCAGGCCTACTCGGGTGGAACCCCTCCACTTT; CDR3 protein: CASRPTRVEPLHF
D gene: -; J gene: TRBJ2-7; V gene: TRBV6-6; clone size: -; CDR3 DNA: TGTGCCAGCAGTTACTCGGGGGGGCTCTACGAGCAGTACTTC; CDR3 protein: CASSYSGGLYEQYF
D gene: -; J gene: TRBJ2-3; V gene: TRBV11-2; clone size: -; CDR3 DNA: TGTGCCAGCAGCCTTGCCCGCATACAGGGAACAGATACGCAGTATTTT; CDR3 protein: CASSLARIQGTDTQYF
D gene: -; J gene: TRBJ2-2; V gene: TRBV15; clone size: -; CDR3 DNA: TGTGCCACCAGCAGAGGGCCATCCCAGCGTGCCGGGGAGCTGTTTTTT; CDR3 protein: CATSRGPSQRAGELFF
D gene: TRBD1; J gene: TRBJ2-2; V gene: TRBV5-4; clone size: -; CDR3 DNA: TGTGCCAGCAGCCACCCAAACAGGGGCGCGAACACCGGGGAGCTGTTTTTT; CDR3 protein: CASSHPNRGANTGELFF
D gene: -; J gene: TRBJ2-3; V gene: TRBV7-2; clone size: -; CDR3 DNA: TGTGCCAGCAGCCAAAGTCGGACAGATACGCAGTATTTT; CDR3 protein: CASSQSRTDTQYF
D gene: -; J gene: TRBJ2-5; V gene: TRBV9; clone size: -; CDR3 DNA: TGTGCCAGCAGCGTAGGGCCGAGGGAGACCCAGTACTTC; CDR3 protein: CASSVGPRETQYF
D gene: -; J gene: TRBJ2-7; V gene: TRBV19; clone size: few; CDR3 DNA: TGTGCCAGTAGTATGGGCGGGTTCTCCTACGAGCAGTACTTC; CDR3 protein: CASSMGGFSYEQYF
D gene: -; J gene: TRBJ2-4; V gene: TRBV4-2; clone size: few; CDR3 DNA: TGTGCCAGCAGCCAAGATGGACAGCAGATTCAGTACTTC; CDR3 protein: CASSQDGQQIQYF
D gene: -; J gene: TRBJ1-2; V gene: TRBV27; clone size: -; CDR3 DNA: TGTGCCAGCAGCGACCACAGGGTTATGGGTGGCTACACCTTC; CDR3 protein: CASSDHRVMGGYTF
D gene: TRBD1; J gene: TRBJ1-1; V gene: TRBV7-9; clone size: few; CDR3 DNA: TGTGCCAGCAGACAAAGGACAGGGGGGGACACTGAAGCTTTCTTT; CDR3 protein: CASRQRTGGDTEAFF